The entry that follows covers one T cell receptor beta chain sequence. This sample was included in a study of identifying expanded T cells in peripheral blood. Per germline, CDR1 MNHNS and CDR2 SASEGT. V lost 6 bases to trimming and J lost 0 bases, with 12 bases between them. The CDR3 sequence is 15 residues long. The method was immunoSEQ multiplex PCR; TCRdb's version includes in-frame clones alone and lacks a portion of them. The repertoire holds approximately 85,000 clones, with 88% as singletons. Sequenced input: blood. This chain uses TRBV6-1 with TRBJ1-5, with D perhaps matching TRBD1 (6 bases). This sequence originates from a person between 18 and 75 years old in good health. The CDR3 DNA sequence: TGTGCCAGCAGGACCCGGGGGGCTAGCAATCAGCCCCAGCATTTT. Encoded protein: CASRTRGASNQPQHF.